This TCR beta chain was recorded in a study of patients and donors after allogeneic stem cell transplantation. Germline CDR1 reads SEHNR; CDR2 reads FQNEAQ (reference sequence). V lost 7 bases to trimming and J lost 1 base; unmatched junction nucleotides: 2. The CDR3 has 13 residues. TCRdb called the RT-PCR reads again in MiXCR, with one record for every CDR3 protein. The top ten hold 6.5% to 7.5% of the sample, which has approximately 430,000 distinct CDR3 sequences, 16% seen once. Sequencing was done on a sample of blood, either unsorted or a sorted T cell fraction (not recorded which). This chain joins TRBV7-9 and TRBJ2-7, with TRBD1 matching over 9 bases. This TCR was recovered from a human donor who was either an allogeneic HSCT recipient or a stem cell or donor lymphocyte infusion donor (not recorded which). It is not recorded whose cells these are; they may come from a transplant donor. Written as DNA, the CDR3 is TGTGCCAGCAATGACAGGGGGTCCTACGAGCAGTACTTC. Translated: CASNDRGSYEQYF.